Described below is a single T cell receptor beta chain sequence and its context. Its antigen is currently not known. Base qualities are not recorded, but no much larger clone differs from it by a single base. The immunoSEQ Assay, a bias-controlled multiplex PCR, was used to amplify TCRbeta CDR3 regions from genomic DNA. In the paper's pipeline: The number of nucleated cells in each sample was estimated from the amplification of reference gene primers within the assay. Sequence reads were collapsed and filtered to measure the absolute abundance of every unique TCRbeta CDR3 rearrangement. Productive Simpson clonality was computed per sample as the square root of Simpson's diversity index over productive rearrangements. TCRdb mirrors the immuneACCESS table, restricted to in-frame sequences. Some clones are absent from its copies; in checked studies, under half trace to an unresolved V gene, and the reason for the others is unknown. V and J calls and clone size are those listed in that table; D and trimming were worked out from the DNA. The sample yields about 130,000 clones; about 80% were counted once. The top ten hold around 17% of the sample.

Based on the germline V gene, the CDR1 and CDR2 sequences are MGHDK and SYGVNS. The CDR3 goes from the cysteine to the phenylalanine over 14 residues. The entry retains the CDR3 DNA only, 42 bases that are in frame from base 1. V trim: 0 bases; J trim: 10 bases; unmatched bases: 6. This sample stems from a study of blood T cell repertoires in COVID-19 (dated by TCRdb to the early 2020s). Background on the whole study: The collaborator samples originated in the United States, Italy and Spain and spanned the acute and convalescent phases of COVID-19. Samples came from the ongoing ImmuneRACE study (first 160 participants) plus 1,254 subjects from 6 global collaborators. A de-identified subject ID, COVID-19 status, age in years and sex were almost always included in the sample metadata. The repertoires were made available in a free public database intended to serve as a resource for research on the immune response to SARS-CoV-2. Where available, HLA class I and class II types were obtained from metadata supplied by the sample provider rather than from assay-based typing. Subjects who had been exposed to COVID-19, were actively infected with it, or had recovered from it provided the deeply sampled blood TCRbeta repertoires that made up the dataset. The material from the prospective study consisted of cDNA or gDNA derived from T cells, B-cell-depleted T cells, or PBMCs.

The collaborating institutions used their own protocols to collect whole blood in K2EDTA tubes. For TCRbeta analysis, collaborator samples were shipped as frozen whole blood, as isolated PBMCs, or as DNA extracted from either sample type. The full study reports these points: How much clinical and demographic metadata was included differed by source and by participant, and the metadata was provided uncurated.

The sample comprised peripheral blood. The V gene is TRBV25-1 and the J gene is TRBJ1-1; a stretch of 9 junction bases matches TRBD1. The clonotype was recovered from a woman aged 50 to 60 with acute or convalescent COVID-19. Read as DNA, the sequence is TGTGCCAGCAGTGAATATGTGGGACAGGGTTCAGCTTTCTTT. This translates into CASSEYVGQGSAFF.